A selection of T cell receptor beta chains follows, all from one sample in a study of T cells after yellow fever vaccination. Each CDR3 protein gets one entry after TCRdb re-called the 5' RACE reads with MiXCR. The data show some 340,000 distinct CDR3 sequences, about 11% seen once. Sequenced material: CD4+ T cells sorted from PBMCs, taken 45 days after the yellow fever booster vaccination. These receptors were obtained from a young man who received the YFV17D yellow fever vaccine. Both conserved end residues are part of each CDR3. The D gene is left open where the match is weak. A clone size is listed for some rows: how often the clone was seen (once, few, many), or a class if it is expanded.

V gene	clone size	J gene	D gene	CDR3 protein	CDR3 DNA
TRBV5-1	-	TRBJ2-5	TRBD2	CASSLFSAGEETQYF	TGCGCCAGCAGCTTGTTCTCTGCGGGGGAAGAGACCCAGTACTTC
TRBV20-1	few	TRBJ1-2	TRBD1	CSASRQGTHYGYTF	TGCAGTGCAAGCAGACAGGGGACCCACTATGGCTACACCTTC
TRBV5-1	few	TRBJ2-2	TRBD2	CASSLGPTSGVFGELFF	TGCGCCAGCAGCTTGGGCCCGACTAGCGGGGTATTCGGGGAGCTGTTTTTT
TRBV4-2	many	TRBJ1-4	TRBD1	CASSLGQAGEKLFF	TGTGCCAGCAGTCTCGGACAGGCCGGGGAAAAACTGTTTTTT
TRBV27	once	TRBJ1-2	TRBD1	CASSNEGGHYYGYTF	TGTGCCAGCAGTAATGAAGGGGGCCATTACTATGGCTACACCTTC
TRBV12-3/TRBV12-4	many	TRBJ2-3	TRBD2	CASTTPPGRGGMDTQYF	TGTGCCAGCACCACTCCCCCCGGGCGGGGGGGCATGGATACGCAGTATTTT
TRBV7-3	-	TRBJ2-2	TRBD2	CASSLISNRLAGASGELFF	TGTGCCAGCAGCTTAATAAGTAATCGGCTAGCGGGGGCGAGCGGGGAGCTGTTTTTT
TRBV7-9	-	TRBJ1-5	-	CASSLEVRASPQHF	TGTGCCAGCAGCTTAGAGGTCAGGGCAAGCCCCCAGCATTTT
TRBV29-1	-	TRBJ2-3	TRBD1	CSFWLGQGAGTDTQYF	TGCAGCTTCTGGCTGGGACAGGGGGCTGGCACAGATACGCAGTATTTT
TRBV5-1	many	TRBJ2-5	-	CASSLAGIQETQYF	TGCGCCAGCAGCTTGGCTGGGATCCAAGAGACCCAGTACTTC
TRBV30	few	TRBJ1-2	TRBD1	CAWSPGGYGYTF	TGTGCCTGGAGTCCAGGGGGGTATGGCTACACCTTC
TRBV4-2	-	TRBJ1-2	TRBD1	CASSQDGQGANYGYTF	TGTGCCAGCAGCCAAGATGGACAGGGAGCTAACTATGGCTACACCTTC
TRBV7-8	-	TRBJ1-5	-	CASSFSSLYSNQPQHF	TGTGCCAGCAGCTTCTCCAGTCTATATAGCAATCAGCCCCAGCATTTT
TRBV4-3	few	TRBJ2-1	-	CASSPPAQLARTALDEQFF	TGCGCCAGCAGCCCCCCAGCGCAGCTTGCCCGGACCGCTTTGGATGAGCAGTTCTTC
TRBV28	-	TRBJ1-4	-	CASRLSGDEKLFF	TGTGCCAGCAGATTATCGGGGGATGAAAAACTGTTTTTT
TRBV5-1	-	TRBJ2-6	-	CASSYRGAGTGANVLTF	TGCGCCAGCAGCTATCGGGGGGCTGGTACTGGGGCCAACGTCCTGACTTTC
TRBV5-1	few	TRBJ2-5	-	CASSLTRPEGETQYF	TGCGCCAGCAGCTTGACCCGACCTGAGGGTGAGACCCAGTACTTC
TRBV18	few	TRBJ1-3	-	CASSPGESAGNTIYF	TGTGCCAGCTCACCTGGGGAAAGTGCTGGAAACACCATATATTTT
TRBV20-1	few	TRBJ2-7	-	CSARDPLGTYEQYF	TGCAGTGCTAGAGACCCGTTGGGCACCTACGAGCAGTACTTC
TRBV5-1	few	TRBJ2-3	TRBD1	CASSLGLGQGADTQYF	TGCGCCAGCAGCTTGGGATTGGGACAGGGAGCAGATACGCAGTATTTT
TRBV9	-	TRBJ2-4	-	CASSAAPVGGGIQYF	TGTGCCAGCAGCGCCGCCCCGGTAGGGGGGGGCATTCAGTACTTC
TRBV10-3	many	TRBJ1-5	-	CAISPNNQPQHF	TGTGCCATCAGTCCGAACAATCAGCCCCAGCATTTT
TRBV30	-	TRBJ1-6	-	CACTGNYNSPLHF	TGTGCCTGTACAGGGAACTATAATTCACCCCTCCACTTT
TRBV12-3/TRBV12-4	many	TRBJ1-5	TRBD1	CASSLGQGAGQPQHF	TGTGCCAGCAGCTTAGGACAGGGGGCAGGTCAGCCCCAGCATTTT
TRBV7-3	many	TRBJ2-3	-	CASSRGAGDTQYF	TGTGCCAGCAGCCGGGGGGCAGGAGATACGCAGTATTTT
TRBV10-3	-	TRBJ1-5	-	CAISDSPNQPQHF	TGTGCCATCAGTGACTCACCAAATCAGCCCCAGCATTTT
TRBV20-1	-	TRBJ1-1	TRBD1	CSAPRTGGLMNTEAFF	TGCAGTGCTCCCAGGACAGGGGGCTTAATGAACACTGAAGCTTTCTTT
TRBV20-1	-	TRBJ2-3	TRBD2	CSASGGDGTQYF	TGCAGTGCTAGCGGGGGGGATGGTACGCAGTATTTT
TRBV12-3/TRBV12-4	few	TRBJ1-1	TRBD1	CASISQGPDRFDGAFF	TGTGCCAGCATCAGCCAAGGCCCGGACAGGTTCGATGGAGCTTTCTTT
TRBV6-2/TRBV6-3	-	TRBJ1-5	TRBD1	CASSYSRTGTRSNQPQHF	TGTGCCAGCAGTTACTCCAGGACAGGGACGCGGAGCAATCAGCCCCAGCATTTT
TRBV20-1	-	TRBJ2-5	-	CSANLPDRETQYF	TGCAGTGCTAACCTCCCTGACCGAGAGACCCAGTACTTC
TRBV4-1	-	TRBJ1-2	-	CASSQGSQGGYGYTF	TGCGCCAGCAGCCAAGGGTCCCAGGGAGGCTATGGCTACACCTTC
TRBV4-1	few	TRBJ1-5	TRBD1	CASSQFRDRGNQPQHF	TGCGCCAGCAGCCAATTCCGGGACAGGGGGAATCAGCCCCAGCATTTT
TRBV5-1	few	TRBJ2-1	TRBD1	CASSSLGTGYNEQFF	TGCGCCAGCAGCTCACTCGGGACAGGGTATAATGAGCAGTTCTTC
TRBV29-1	-	TRBJ1-5	TRBD1	CSVAYRGGNQPQHF	TGCAGCGTCGCCTACAGGGGTGGCAATCAGCCCCAGCATTTT
TRBV30	-	TRBJ2-5	-	CAWATRTAQETQYF	TGTGCCTGGGCCACTCGGACAGCTCAAGAGACCCAGTACTTC
TRBV27	-	TRBJ2-2	TRBD2	CASSTPGTSESDTGELFF	TGTGCCAGCAGTACCCCCGGGACTAGTGAGTCCGACACCGGGGAGCTGTTTTTT
TRBV6-2/TRBV6-3	-	TRBJ2-7	-	CASGSSYEQYF	TGTGCCAGCGGAAGCTCCTACGAGCAGTACTTC
TRBV5-1	few	TRBJ1-5	-	CASSLVPRSSNQPQHF	TGCGCCAGCAGCTTGGTTCCAAGGAGTAGCAATCAGCCCCAGCATTTT
TRBV5-4	-	TRBJ2-6	-	CASSFNGFSSGANVLTF	TGTGCCAGCAGCTTTAACGGATTCTCCTCTGGGGCCAACGTCCTGACTTTC
TRBV27	few	TRBJ2-3	-	CASSPTRGRREDTQYF	TGTGCCAGCAGTCCCACCAGGGGTCGCAGGGAAGATACGCAGTATTTT
TRBV3-1	few	TRBJ2-5	TRBD2	CASRALAGGARETQYF	TGTGCCAGCAGGGCGCTAGCGGGGGGCGCTCGGGAGACCCAGTACTTC
TRBV28	-	TRBJ2-4	-	CASTTAPLNIQYF	TGTGCCAGCACTACGGCGCCGTTAAACATTCAGTACTTC
TRBV2	-	TRBJ1-1	TRBD1	CATLQGVNTEAFF	TGTGCCACCCTACAGGGGGTGAACACTGAAGCTTTCTTT
TRBV18	-	TRBJ2-7	-	CASSPPGASYEQYF	TGTGCCAGCTCACCCCCCGGGGCTTCCTACGAGCAGTACTTC
TRBV9	-	TRBJ1-2	-	CASSVSQSGYTF	TGTGCCAGCAGCGTCAGCCAGAGTGGCTACACCTTC
TRBV6-5	many	TRBJ1-4	-	CASSSPRGEGEKLFF	TGTGCCAGCAGTTCTCCCAGGGGTGAAGGAGAAAAACTGTTTTTT
TRBV6-5	-	TRBJ1-1	TRBD1	CASSTETGGVGVTEAFF	TGTGCCAGCAGCACCGAAACAGGGGGCGTAGGAGTGACTGAAGCTTTCTTT
TRBV28	-	TRBJ2-5	-	CASSLGGRRETQYF	TGTGCCAGCAGTTTAGGGGGGCGACGAGAGACCCAGTACTTC
TRBV18	few	TRBJ2-7	-	CASSPREYEQYF	TGTGCCAGCTCACCACGCGAATACGAGCAGTACTTC
TRBV2	-	TRBJ2-3	TRBD2	CASRTSGGDGSQYF	TGTGCCAGCAGGACTAGCGGGGGGGACGGATCGCAGTATTTT
TRBV7-6	-	TRBJ2-1	-	CASSPGEERNEQFF	TGTGCCAGCAGTCCCGGGGAGGAAAGGAATGAGCAGTTCTTC
TRBV9	-	TRBJ2-2	TRBD2	CASSVVPSGGAWGTGELFF	TGTGCCAGCAGCGTAGTGCCCAGCGGGGGGGCATGGGGAACCGGGGAGCTGTTTTTT
TRBV5-1	-	TRBJ1-6	-	CASSLAGGAGRPPLHF	TGCGCCAGCAGCTTGGCCGGTGGGGCAGGGCGGCCACCCCTCCACTTT
TRBV5-1	few	TRBJ2-3	-	CASSLFEGVADTQYF	TGCGCCAGCAGCTTGTTCGAGGGGGTGGCAGATACGCAGTATTTT
TRBV5-1	many	TRBJ2-3	TRBD1	CASSVTGNGGTDTQYF	TGCGCCAGCAGCGTGACAGGGAACGGGGGCACAGATACGCAGTATTTT
TRBV7-9	few	TRBJ2-1	-	CASKQLRYTGRARDNEQFF	TGTGCCAGCAAGCAGCTTAGGTACACAGGACGGGCTCGAGACAATGAGCAGTTCTTC
TRBV7-2	few	TRBJ2-5	TRBD2	CASSSGLAGGRETQYF	TGTGCCAGCAGCTCAGGACTAGCGGGGGGGCGGGAGACCCAGTACTTC
TRBV10-3	-	TRBJ1-5	-	CAISGTENQPQHF	TGTGCCATCAGTGGGACAGAGAATCAGCCCCAGCATTTT
TRBV6-5	-	TRBJ2-3	TRBD2	CASRRTGTSMPDTQYF	TGTGCCAGCAGACGCACCGGGACTAGCATGCCAGATACGCAGTATTTT